Shown below are 23 T cell receptor beta chains from a single sample sequenced in a study (dated by TCRdb to the mid-2010s). Libraries were constructed by multiplex PCR. Instrument used: Ion Torrent PGM. Adaptor-ligated barcode primers were used to amplify TRBV12-4/TRBJ1-2 clonotypes in the roughly 23-patient analysis. TCRdb took the public reads, trimmed them with fastp at Q25, ran MiXCR for clone calling and kept in-frame beta chains. Each entry is one CDR3 protein sequence, shown with its most common DNA and genes. The sample table shows approximately 490 distinct CDR3 sequences, and 11% are seen once. The top ten constitute roughly 31% of the sample. Sample: naive CD4+ T cells sorted from blood. In the paper's terms, the cell subset or site label means: naive CD4+ T cells, CD4+CD45RA+CD25-. Source of these receptors: a female donor with breast cancer.

This clonotype is classed as medium-sized. The V gene is TRBV12-3 or TRBV12-4, the J gene TRBJ1-2; D is perhaps TRBD1 (6 bases). CDR3 length: 12 amino acids. V lost 10 bases to trimming and J lost 1 base, with 10 bases between them. In DNA, the CDR3 is TGTGCCATCCAACAGGGTAACTATGGCTACACCTTC. Translating it yields CAIQQGNYGYTF.

This clonotype qualifies as large. This chain connects TRBV12-3 or TRBV12-4 to TRBJ1-2; 10 nucleotides match TRBD1. V was pared by 6 bases and J by 8 bases, with 6 bases of the junction left unmatched. The CDR3 spans 13 residues. The CDR3 nucleotides are TGTGCCAGCAGACCCGGGACAGGGGTCGGCTACACCTTC. Protein: CASRPGTGVGYTF.

Judged by abundance, this clonotype is medium-sized. The chain combines TRBV12-3 or TRBV12-4 with TRBJ1-2, with D tentatively TRBD1 (5 bases). V gave up 6 bases and J gave up 5 bases, with 13 bases separating them. The CDR3 sequence is 13 residues long. In nucleotides, the CDR3 is TGTGCCAGCAGACCGACGACAGCTTATGGCTACACCTTC. Its protein is CASRPTTAYGYTF.

This clonotype is judged medium-sized (0.01 to 0.1%). The V call is TRBV12-3 or TRBV12-4, the J call TRBJ1-2; 7 bases fit TRBD1. Germline trimming cut 6 bases from V and 4 bases from J; bases unmatched to any gene: 5. The CDR3 length is 13 residues. The chain's CDR3 is CASSLGQPYGYTF. The CDR3, as DNA: TGTGCCAGCAGCTTGGGACAGCCCTATGGCTACACCTTC.

The gene calls are TRBV12-3 or TRBV12-4 and TRBJ1-2, with 7 bases aligning to TRBD1. V lost 3 bases and J lost 3; bases outside the gene matches: 4. This CDR3 has 14 amino acids. The CDR3 region is CASSFSGTDYGYTF. The CDR3 DNA follows: TGTGCCAGCAGTTTCTCAGGGACAGACTATGGCTACACCTTC.

This chain links TRBV12-3 or TRBV12-4 with TRBJ1-2, with D tentatively TRBD1 (6 bases). The CDR3 sequence is 14 residues long. Trimming took off 6 bases at V and 4 bases at J, with 15 bases between the two ends. The CDR3 is CASSLGRGFYGYTF. Written as DNA, the CDR3 is TGTGCCAGCAGCTTGGGCAGGGGATTCTATGGCTACACCTTC.

By proportion, this clonotype is large. The chain is built from TRBV12-3 or TRBV12-4 and TRBJ1-2; 8 bases line up with TRBD1. There are 14 residues in the CDR3. The junction had 6 bases not matched to a gene; V was cut back by 7 bases and J by 2 bases. The CDR3 region is CASTRQGRNYGYTF. CDR3 coding DNA: TGTGCCAGCACCCGACAGGGGCGAAACTATGGCTACACCTTC.

This clonotype rates as medium-sized. This chain joins TRBV12-3 or TRBV12-4 and TRBJ1-2; weak D call: TRBD1 (6 bases). The CDR3 spans 14 residues. V lost 5 bases and J lost 9, with 19 bases in between. The CDR3: CASSRGLQGLSYTF. The CDR3 coding sequence is TGTGCCAGCAGTAGGGGCCTCCAGGGGTTGAGCTACACCTTC.

This clonotype is medium-sized (0.01 to 0.1%) within its sample. The chain recombines TRBV12-3 or TRBV12-4 with TRBJ1-2; possibly TRBD1 for D (6 bases). The V end was cut by 3 bases, the J end by 6 bases, with 14 bases between. The CDR3 is 14 residues long. The CDR3 DNA sequence: TGTGCCAGCAGTTTGGTTAACAGGGCCAATGGCTACACCTTC. Translated, it gives CASSLVNRANGYTF.

This clonotype was seen once. The chain joins TRBV12-3 or TRBV12-4 to TRBJ1-2; no reliable D call. V lost 8 bases to trimming and J lost 3 bases, with 16 bases between them. The CDR3 is 14 residues long. CDR3 DNA sequence: TGTGCCAGCTGTTGGTATTCTCCAGACTATGGCTACACCTTC. Its translation: CASCWYSPDYGYTF.

This clonotype counts as medium-sized. The chain links TRBV12-3 or TRBV12-4 to TRBJ1-2; D may be TRBD1 (5 bases). This CDR3 has 15 amino acids. Between the trimmed V and J ends, which lost 1 base and 6 bases, there was a span of 15 bases. The CDR3: CASSLGAGRSHGYTF. Written as DNA, the CDR3 is TGTGCCAGCAGTTTAGGCGCGGGACGCAGCCATGGCTACACCTTC.

This clonotype rates as large (0.1 to 1%). V and J are TRBV12-3 or TRBV12-4 and TRBJ1-2, with TRBD1 matching 7 bases. Losses at the gene ends were 7 bases for V and 4 bases for J; bases not matched to a gene: 6. The CDR3 totals 13 residues. The DNA of the CDR3 is TGTGCCAGCACCACAGGGGTACGCTATGGCTACACCTTC. Amino acids: CASTTGVRYGYTF.

This clonotype is medium-sized. This chain uses TRBV12-3 or TRBV12-4 with TRBJ1-2, with D unresolved. CDR3 length equals 14 residues. V lost 2 bases and J lost 8, with 15 bases in between. CDR3 protein: CASSLTTTMSGYTF. In nucleotides, the CDR3 is TGTGCCAGCAGTTTAACCACGACCATGTCCGGCTACACCTTC.

By sample share, this clonotype is large. The chain couples TRBV12-3 or TRBV12-4 to TRBJ1-2; D may be TRBD1 (5 bases). Trimming cost V 8 bases and J 8 bases, with 15 bases left between them. The CDR3 is 12 residues long. The CDR3 reads CASRPGARGYTF. CDR3 bases: TGTGCCAGCCGGCCCGGGGCCCGCGGCTACACCTTC.

The chain links TRBV12-3 or TRBV12-4 to TRBJ1-2, with TRBD1 matching 8 bases. This CDR3 contains 15 residues. V dropped 3 bases and J dropped 2; count of bases not matched to a gene: 5. DNA for the CDR3: TGTGCCAGCAGTTTGTGGGACAGGATCAACTATGGCTACACCTTC. Translation gives CASSLWDRINYGYTF.

By share, this clonotype ranks as large. J is TRBJ1-2 and V is TRBV12-3 or TRBV12-4; 7 nucleotides align to TRBD1. The CDR3 extends over 13 amino acids. V trimming: 7 bases; J trimming: 2 bases; junction bases outside the gene matches: 4. DNA of the CDR3: TGTGCCAGCACCTTGACAGGGAACTATGGCTACACCTTC. It encodes CASTLTGNYGYTF.

This clonotype is termed medium-sized. The genes are TRBV12-3 or TRBV12-4 and TRBJ1-2; the D gene is possibly TRBD1 (6 bases). The CDR3 covers 13 residues. Trimming took 5 bases from V and 8 from J, leaving 15 bases between them. CDR3 bases: TGTGCCAGCAGTATTACAGGGTCTGAGGGCTACACCTTC. The encoded protein is CASSITGSEGYTF.

By sample fraction, this clonotype is large (0.1 to 1%). V and J are TRBV12-3 or TRBV12-4 and TRBJ1-2; D possibly corresponds to TRBD1 (5 bases). The V gene lost 3 bases and the J gene lost 2 bases, with 10 bases spanning the gap. The CDR3 is made up of 14 amino acids. In DNA, the CDR3 is TGTGCCAGCAGTTTCGGGACGTCAAACTATGGCTACACCTTC. Protein sequence: CASSFGTSNYGYTF.

This clonotype qualifies as medium-sized (0.01 to 0.1%). The chain employs TRBV12-3 or TRBV12-4 and TRBJ1-2, with 8 nucleotides matching TRBD1. V shed 7 bases, J shed 3 bases, and the junction held 7 bases outside the gene matches. There are 14 residues in the CDR3. CDR3 nucleotides: TGTGCCAGCACCCCGGGACAGGCGTACTATGGCTACACCTTC. Translating gives CASTPGQAYYGYTF.

The V call is TRBV12-3 or TRBV12-4, the J call TRBJ1-2; D not resolved. V lost 6 bases, J lost 8 bases, and 10 bases lay in between. The CDR3 is 11 residues long. DNA of the CDR3: TGTGCCAGCAGCTCGTTTATGGGCTACACCTTC. Protein: CASSSFMGYTF.

This clonotype is medium-sized by share. V gene TRBV12-3 or TRBV12-4 combines with J gene TRBJ1-2, with D perhaps matching TRBD1 (6 bases). CDR3 size: 13 residues. Trimming took off 5 bases at V and 6 bases at J, with 13 bases between the two ends. The CDR3 DNA reads as TGTGCCAGCAGTCACCCGGCAGGGGATGGCTACACCTTC. This sequence encodes CASSHPAGDGYTF.

In its sample, this clonotype was seen once. V gene TRBV12-3 or TRBV12-4 combines with J gene TRBJ1-2; D gene unclear. The CDR3 contains 12 residues. The V and J ends lost 6 bases and 7 bases respectively, with 12 bases between them. CDR3 nucleotide sequence: TGTGCCAGCAGCTGGAGACGGGGTGGCTACACCTTC. This translates into CASSWRRGGYTF.

In this sample, this clonotype is large. The J gene is TRBJ1-2, the V gene TRBV12-3 or TRBV12-4; D is undetermined. Trimming pared 2 bases from V and 5 bases from J, leaving 12 bases between. CDR3 length: 14 residues. The CDR3: CASSLPPAEYGYTF. The CDR3 coding sequence is TGTGCCAGCAGTTTACCGCCCGCTGAATATGGCTACACCTTC.